A selection of T cell receptor beta chains follows, all from one sample in a study of cytomegalovirus exposure and HLA in healthy donors. The assay was immunoSEQ multiplex PCR, and TCRdb's table has in-frame clones only and misses some. The sample yields approximately 54,000 clones, around 90% seen once. What was sequenced was PBMCs. The source is a woman aged 18 to 35 in good health and CMV-seropositive. The CDR3 runs from the conserved cysteine through the conserved F or W. A D gene is named only where the DNA matches it firmly. Clone size is stated in some rows and not others, as once, few, many or a class when expanded.

abundance | len | d_gene | j_gene | v_gene | CDR3nt | CDR3aa
. | 16 | TRBD1 | TRBJ2-2 | TRBV5-6 | TGTGCCAGCAGCTCTGGGGTAAAGGGGGCGACCGGGGAGCTGTTTTTT | CASSSGVKGATGELFF
. | 14 | . | TRBJ1-4 | TRBV11-2 | TGTGCCAGCAGCCTCAGAATGAGGGTTGAAAAACTGTTTTTT | CASSLRMRVEKLFF
. | 15 | TRBD1 | TRBJ2-5 | TRBV7-9 | TGTGCCAGCAGCCCTTGGGACAGGGGGTTGGAGACCCAGTACTTC | CASSPWDRGLETQYF
. | 15 | . | TRBJ1-3 | TRBV6-5 | TGTGCCAGCAGTTCCCTCGGTGAGGGTGGAAACACCATATATTTT | CASSSLGEGGNTIYF
. | 14 | . | TRBJ1-1 | TRBV30 | TGTGCCTGGAGTACCCCGGGGATGAACACTGAAGCTTTCTTT | CAWSTPGMNTEAFF
few | 19 | . | TRBJ1-4 | TRBV7-9 | TGTGCCAGCAGCTTACGGGGGGCGCAGAGGATTGCAACTAATGAAAAACTGTTTTTT | CASSLRGAQRIATNEKLFF
once | 13 | . | TRBJ1-5 | TRBV11-2 | TGTGCCAGCAGCCCTAACCCCAATCAGCCCCAGCATTTT | CASSPNPNQPQHF
. | 12 | . | TRBJ1-1 | TRBV10-3 | TGTGCCATCAGTGAGTCGAGCCTAGTGGCTTTCTTT | CAISESSLVAFF
. | 14 | . | TRBJ1-1 | TRBV11-2 | TGTGCCAGCAGCCCCTCGCCGGTGAACACTGAAGCTTTCTTT | CASSPSPVNTEAFF
. | 13 | . | TRBJ2-5 | TRBV7-9 | TGTGCCAGCAGCTCGAGGGATAAAGAGACCCAGTACTTC | CASSSRDKETQYF
. | 12 | TRBD1 | TRBJ2-3 | TRBV9 | TGTGCCAGCAGCACCGGGACAGGGGCGCAGTATTTT | CASSTGTGAQYF
. | 14 | . | TRBJ2-1 | TRBV5-4 | TGTGCCAGCAGCTTAGCAGGGAAGGAGTATGAGCAGTTCTTC | CASSLAGKEYEQFF
. | 15 | TRBD1 | TRBJ1-3 | TRBV7-4 | TGTGCCAGCAGCTTAGTTAAGGGGGCAGGAAACACCATATATTTT | CASSLVKGAGNTIYF
. | 15 | . | TRBJ1-6 | TRBV18 | TGTGCCAGCTCACCTAACAGGGATGGGGGTTCACCCCTCCACTTT | CASSPNRDGGSPLHF
. | 13 | . | TRBJ1-5 | TRBV4-1 | TGCGCCAGCAGCCAAGACGGGATTCAGCCCCAGCATTTT | CASSQDGIQPQHF
. | 16 | TRBD1 | TRBJ1-2 | TRBV4-3 | TGCGCCAGCAGCTATGCCGGAGACAGGGCTAACTATGGCTACACCTTC | CASSYAGDRANYGYTF
. | 15 | . | TRBJ1-3 | TRBV6-1 | TGTGCCAGCAAGCGGGACACCAGACTAGGAAACACCATATATTTT | CASKRDTRLGNTIYF
. | 15 | TRBD2 | TRBJ2-1 | TRBV6-1 | TGTGCCAGCAGTTCACGACTAGCGGGGGGCAATGAGCAGTTCTTC | CASSSRLAGGNEQFF
once | 14 | . | TRBJ1-3 | TRBV29-1 | TGCAGCGCCGGGAGCAGATCCTCTGGAAACACCATATATTTT | CSAGSRSSGNTIYF
few | 14 | . | TRBJ2-1 | TRBV10-3 | TGTGCCATCGGGGAGACGACGGATTACAATGAGCAGTTCTTC | CAIGETTDYNEQFF
. | 12 | . | TRBJ1-2 | TRBV6-5 | TGTGCCAGCAGGGGAGAGACAGGCGGCTACACCTTC | CASRGETGGYTF
. | 14 | . | TRBJ1-6 | TRBV27 | TGTGCCAGCAGTGAGGGTCTAGAGAATTCACCCCTCCACTTT | CASSEGLENSPLHF
once | 14 | . | TRBJ1-2 | TRBV5-1 | TGCGCCAGCAGCTTGGCCCAGGGCGGCTATGGCTACACCTTC | CASSLAQGGYGYTF
. | 20 | . | TRBJ2-2 | TRBV5-1 | TGCGCCAGCAGCTCGGTAGCCGGAGCCGCGGGGCCATCGAACACCGGGGAGCTGTTTTTT | CASSSVAGAAGPSNTGELFF
medium-sized | 14 | TRBD1 | TRBJ2-3 | TRBV6-4 | TGTGCCAGCAGTGGGACAGGGGGCACAGATACGCAGTATTTT | CASSGTGGTDTQYF
. | 16 | . | TRBJ2-1 | TRBV6-4 | TGTGCCAGCAGTGACTCGAAGGGAGCCCCCTACAATGAGCAGTTCTTC | CASSDSKGAPYNEQFF
. | 17 | . | TRBJ2-2 | TRBV9 | TGTGCCAGCACACCGGGAGGAGGGGGGACCCACACCGGGGAGCTGTTTTTT | CASTPGGGGTHTGELFF
. | 16 | . | TRBJ1-6 | TRBV5-8 | TGTGCCAGCAGCTCCCTCCCGACAGTGATGGATTCACCCCTCCACTTT | CASSSLPTVMDSPLHF
. | 10 | . | TRBJ1-2 | TRBV20-1 | TGCCGGTCGGGGGATTATGGCTACACCTTC | CRSGDYGYTF
. | 12 | . | TRBJ2-1 | TRBV7-3 | TGTGCCAGCAGCTTAAATGGCGGTGAGCAGTTCTTC | CASSLNGGEQFF
. | 17 | TRBD2 | TRBJ2-7 | TRBV7-8 | TGTGCCAGCAGCTTAGACCTTGGGACTAGCGGGGGACGAGAGCAGTACTTC | CASSLDLGTSGGREQYF
. | 15 | . | TRBJ2-7 | TRBV5-1 | TGCGCCAGCAGCAGGGACCCGGGACAAGCTGTCGAGCAGTACTTC | CASSRDPGQAVEQYF
once | 14 | . | TRBJ2-1 | TRBV2 | TGTGCCAGCAGTGGGGAGAGCTCCTACAATGAGCAGTTCTTC | CASSGESSYNEQFF
. | 15 | . | TRBJ1-1 | TRBV4-3 | TGCGCCAGCAGCCAGATTAGGGGGGGGAACACTGAAGCTTTCTTT | CASSQIRGGNTEAFF
. | 14 | TRBD1 | TRBJ1-5 | TRBV28 | TGTGCCAGCAGTCTGGACAGGGGCAATCAGCCCCAGCATTTT | CASSLDRGNQPQHF
. | 16 | . | TRBJ1-5 | TRBV7-9 | TGTGCCAGCAGCTTAGGGGCTGGGCATAGCAATCAGCCCCAGCATTTT | CASSLGAGHSNQPQHF
few | 15 | TRBD1 | TRBJ1-2 | TRBV10-2 | TGCGCCAGCCAACTTAAGACAGGGGGCGCCTATGGCTACACCTTC | CASQLKTGGAYGYTF
. | 13 | . | TRBJ2-1 | TRBV19 | TGTGCCAGTAGTGGGCTCTCCTACAATGAGCAGTTCTTC | CASSGLSYNEQFF
. | 15 | . | TRBJ2-5 | TRBV7-2 | TGTGCCAGCAGTCTTATCCGGGAGAGCAGGGAGACCCAGTACTTC | CASSLIRESRETQYF
. | 14 | . | TRBJ1-5 | TRBV28 | TGTGCCAGCAGATCCGGGACACCGAATCAGCCCCAGCATTTT | CASRSGTPNQPQHF
. | 14 | TRBD1 | TRBJ1-1 | TRBV7-2 | TGTGCCAGCAGCCAGGACAGGGGGCGAGTTGAAGCTTTCTTT | CASSQDRGRVEAFF
many | 15 | TRBD2 | TRBJ2-1 | TRBV7-9 | TGTGCCAGCATCGCCGGGACTAGCGGGGGTGGTGAGCAGTTCTTC | CASIAGTSGGGEQFF
. | 15 | TRBD1 | TRBJ2-7 | TRBV29-1 | TGCAGCGTTGAAGGGCAGGACAGGACACCCTACGAGCAGTACTTC | CSVEGQDRTPYEQYF
. | 15 | TRBD2 | TRBJ2-5 | TRBV6-6 | TGTGCCAGCAGTTTCGGACTAGCAGCGCAAGAGACCCAGTACTTC | CASSFGLAAQETQYF
. | 13 | . | TRBJ1-5 | TRBV7-9 | TGTGCCAGCTCGCGGGGACCCAATCAGCCCCAGCATTTT | CASSRGPNQPQHF